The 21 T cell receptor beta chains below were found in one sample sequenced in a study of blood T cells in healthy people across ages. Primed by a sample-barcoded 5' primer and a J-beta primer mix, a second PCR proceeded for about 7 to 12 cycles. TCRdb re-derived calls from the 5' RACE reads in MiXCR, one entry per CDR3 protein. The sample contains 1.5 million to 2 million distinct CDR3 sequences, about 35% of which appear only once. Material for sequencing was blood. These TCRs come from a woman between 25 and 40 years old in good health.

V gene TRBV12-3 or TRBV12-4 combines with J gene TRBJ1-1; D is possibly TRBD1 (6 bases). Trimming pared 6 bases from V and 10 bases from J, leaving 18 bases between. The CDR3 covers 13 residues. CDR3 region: CASSSSWGQVAFF. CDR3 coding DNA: TGTGCCAGCAGCTCCTCCTGGGGGCAGGTAGCTTTCTTT.

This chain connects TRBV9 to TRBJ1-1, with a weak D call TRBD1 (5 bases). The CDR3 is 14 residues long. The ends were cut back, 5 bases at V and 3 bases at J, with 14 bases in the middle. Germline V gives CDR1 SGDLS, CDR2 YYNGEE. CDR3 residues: CASSQGLRDTEAFF. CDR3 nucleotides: TGTGCCAGCAGTCAGGGACTCCGGGACACTGAAGCTTTCTTT.

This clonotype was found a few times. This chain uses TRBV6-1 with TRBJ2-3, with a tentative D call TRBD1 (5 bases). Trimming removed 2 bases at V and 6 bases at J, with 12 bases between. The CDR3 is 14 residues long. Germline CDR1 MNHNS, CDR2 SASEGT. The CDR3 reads CASSEQTRADTQYF. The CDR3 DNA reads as TGTGCCAGCAGTGAACAGACCAGGGCGGATACGCAGTATTTT.

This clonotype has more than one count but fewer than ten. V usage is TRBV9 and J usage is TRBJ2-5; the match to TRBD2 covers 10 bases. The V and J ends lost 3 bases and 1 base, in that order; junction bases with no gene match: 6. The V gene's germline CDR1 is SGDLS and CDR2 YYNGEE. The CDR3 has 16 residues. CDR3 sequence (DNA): TGTGCCAGCAGCGAATTTAGCGGGGGGTTCCAAGAGACCCAGTACTTC. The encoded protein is CASSEFSGGFQETQYF.

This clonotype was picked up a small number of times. The CDR3 DNA sequence: TGTGCCAGCAGCCCCAACCTGGACAGGGACTACGAGCAGTACTTC. As protein: CASSPNLDRDYEQYF. The V and J genes are TRBV9 and TRBJ2-7; 8 bases match TRBD1. CDR3 size: 15 residues. V shed 4 bases, J shed 3 bases, and the junction held 9 bases outside the gene matches. CDR1 SGDLS and CDR2 YYNGEE come from the germline V gene.

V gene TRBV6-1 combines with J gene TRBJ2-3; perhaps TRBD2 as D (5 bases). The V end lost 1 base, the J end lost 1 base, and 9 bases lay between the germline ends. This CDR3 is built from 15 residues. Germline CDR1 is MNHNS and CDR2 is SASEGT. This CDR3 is CASSEGRAGTDTQYF. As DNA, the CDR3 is TGTGCCAGCAGTGAAGGGCGGGCAGGCACAGATACGCAGTATTTT.

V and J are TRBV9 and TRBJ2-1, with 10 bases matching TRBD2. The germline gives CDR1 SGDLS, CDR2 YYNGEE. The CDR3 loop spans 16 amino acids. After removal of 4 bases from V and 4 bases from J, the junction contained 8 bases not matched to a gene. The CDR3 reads CASSFQRGGTYNEQFF. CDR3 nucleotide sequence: TGTGCCAGCAGCTTCCAGCGGGGGGGCACGTACAATGAGCAGTTCTTC.

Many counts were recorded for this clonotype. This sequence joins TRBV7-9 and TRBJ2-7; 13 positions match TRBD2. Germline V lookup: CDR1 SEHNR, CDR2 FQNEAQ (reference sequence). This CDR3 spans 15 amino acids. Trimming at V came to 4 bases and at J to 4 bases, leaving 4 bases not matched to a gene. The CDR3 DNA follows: TGTGCCAGCAGCTCCGGGACTAGCGGGAAATACGAGCAGTACTTC. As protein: CASSSGTSGKYEQYF.

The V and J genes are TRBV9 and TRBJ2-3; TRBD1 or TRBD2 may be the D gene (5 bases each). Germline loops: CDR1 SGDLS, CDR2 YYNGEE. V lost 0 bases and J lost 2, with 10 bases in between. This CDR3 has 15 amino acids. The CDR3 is CASSVDGANTDTQYF. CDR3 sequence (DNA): TGTGCCAGCAGCGTAGACGGGGCGAACACAGATACGCAGTATTTT.

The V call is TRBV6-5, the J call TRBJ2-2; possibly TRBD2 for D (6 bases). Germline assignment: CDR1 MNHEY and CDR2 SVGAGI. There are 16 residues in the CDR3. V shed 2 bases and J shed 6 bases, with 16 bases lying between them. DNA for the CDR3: TGTGCCAGCAGTTACCCCCGTCCCGGGAGCCCCGGGGAGCTGTTTTTT. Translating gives CASSYPRPGSPGELFF.

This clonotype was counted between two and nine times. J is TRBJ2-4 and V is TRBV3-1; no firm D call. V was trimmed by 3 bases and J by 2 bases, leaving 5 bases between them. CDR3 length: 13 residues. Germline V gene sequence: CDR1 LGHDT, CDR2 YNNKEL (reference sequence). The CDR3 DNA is TGTGCCAGCAGCCACGACACCAAAAACATTCAGTACTTC. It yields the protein CASSHDTKNIQYF.

The CDR3, as DNA: TGCGCCAGCAGCTTGGCCCGACTAAGGGATGAGCAGTTCTTC. It yields the protein CASSLARLRDEQFF. The gene calls are TRBV5-1 and TRBJ2-1; D might be TRBD2 (5 bases). The CDR3 is made up of 14 amino acids. Between the trimmed V and J ends, which lost 0 bases and 8 bases, there was a span of 12 bases. In germline, CDR1 is SGHRS, CDR2 YFSETQ.

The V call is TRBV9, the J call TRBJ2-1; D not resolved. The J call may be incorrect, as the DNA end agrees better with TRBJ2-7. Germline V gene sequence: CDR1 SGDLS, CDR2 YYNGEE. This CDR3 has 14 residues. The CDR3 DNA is TGTGCCAGCAGCGCCTCAGAAAGCTACAATGAGCAGTACTTC. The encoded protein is CASSASESYNEQYF.

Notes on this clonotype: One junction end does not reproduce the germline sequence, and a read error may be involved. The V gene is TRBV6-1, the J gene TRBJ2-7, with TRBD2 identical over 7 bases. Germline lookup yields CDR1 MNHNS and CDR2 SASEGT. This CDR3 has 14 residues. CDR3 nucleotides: TGTGCCAGCAGCGAACAGCGGGGAACCTACGGGCAGTACTTC. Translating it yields CASSEQRGTYGQYF.

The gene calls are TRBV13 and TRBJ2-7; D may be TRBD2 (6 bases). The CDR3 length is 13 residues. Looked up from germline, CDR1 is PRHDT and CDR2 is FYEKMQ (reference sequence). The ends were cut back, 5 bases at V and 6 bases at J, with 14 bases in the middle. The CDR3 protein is CASSRREPSEQYF. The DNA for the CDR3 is TGTGCCAGCAGCCGGAGGGAGCCCAGCGAGCAGTACTTC.

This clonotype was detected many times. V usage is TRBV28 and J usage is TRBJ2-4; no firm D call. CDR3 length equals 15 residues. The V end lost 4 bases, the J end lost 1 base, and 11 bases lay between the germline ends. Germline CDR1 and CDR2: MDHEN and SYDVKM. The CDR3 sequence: CASSSGPRAKNIQYF. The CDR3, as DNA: TGTGCCAGCAGTTCTGGTCCCCGGGCCAAAAACATTCAGTACTTC.

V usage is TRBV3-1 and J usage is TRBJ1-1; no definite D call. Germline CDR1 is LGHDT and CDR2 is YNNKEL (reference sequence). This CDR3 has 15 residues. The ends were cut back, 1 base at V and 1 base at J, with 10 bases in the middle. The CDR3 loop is CASSQAGLGNTEAFF. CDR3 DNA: TGTGCCAGCAGCCAAGCCGGGTTAGGGAACACTGAAGCTTTCTTT.

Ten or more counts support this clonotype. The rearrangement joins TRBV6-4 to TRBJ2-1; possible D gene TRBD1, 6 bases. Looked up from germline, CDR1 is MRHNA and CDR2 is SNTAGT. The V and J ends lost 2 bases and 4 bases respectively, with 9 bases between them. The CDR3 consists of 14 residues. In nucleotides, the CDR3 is TGTGCCAGCAGTGACGGCACAGGGTACAATGAGCAGTTCTTC. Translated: CASSDGTGYNEQFF.

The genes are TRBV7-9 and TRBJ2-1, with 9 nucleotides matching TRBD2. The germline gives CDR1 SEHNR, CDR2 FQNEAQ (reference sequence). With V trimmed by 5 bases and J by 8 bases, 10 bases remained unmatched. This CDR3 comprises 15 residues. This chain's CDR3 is CASSPRGLASDEQFF. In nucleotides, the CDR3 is TGTGCCAGCAGCCCCCGGGGACTAGCTTCGGATGAGCAGTTCTTC.

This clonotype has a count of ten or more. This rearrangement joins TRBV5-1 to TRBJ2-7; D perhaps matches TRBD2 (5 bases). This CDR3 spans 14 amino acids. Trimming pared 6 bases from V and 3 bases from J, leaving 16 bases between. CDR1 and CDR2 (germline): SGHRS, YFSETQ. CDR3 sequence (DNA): TGCGCCAGCACCTCAGATGACTACCGCTACGAGCAGTACTTC. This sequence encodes CASTSDDYRYEQYF.

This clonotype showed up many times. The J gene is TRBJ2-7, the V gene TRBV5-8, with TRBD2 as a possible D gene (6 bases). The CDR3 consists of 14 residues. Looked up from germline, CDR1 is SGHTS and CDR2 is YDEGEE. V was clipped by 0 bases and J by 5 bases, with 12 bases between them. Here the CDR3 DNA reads TGTGCCAGCAGCTTGGCTGGGCGGGACGACGAGCAGTACTTC. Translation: CASSLAGRDDEQYF.